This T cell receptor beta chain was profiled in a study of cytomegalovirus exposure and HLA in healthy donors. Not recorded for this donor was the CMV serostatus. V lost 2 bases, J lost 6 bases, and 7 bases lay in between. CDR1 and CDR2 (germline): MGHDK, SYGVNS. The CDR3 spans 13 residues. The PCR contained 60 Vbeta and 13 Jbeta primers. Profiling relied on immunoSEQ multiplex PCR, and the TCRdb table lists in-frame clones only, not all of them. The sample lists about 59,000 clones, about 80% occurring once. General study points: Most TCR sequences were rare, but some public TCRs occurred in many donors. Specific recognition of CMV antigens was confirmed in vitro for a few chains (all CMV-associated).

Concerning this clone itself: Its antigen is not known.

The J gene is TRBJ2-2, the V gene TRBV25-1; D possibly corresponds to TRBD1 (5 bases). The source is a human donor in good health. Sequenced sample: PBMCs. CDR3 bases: TGTGCCAGCAGTGAAGGGGCGGCCGGGGAGCTGTTTTTT. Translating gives CASSEGAAGELFF.